Detailed here is one TCR beta chain. Its antigen is unidentified. Some clones are missing from TCRdb's copy, which holds only in-frame ones; the method was immunoSEQ multiplex PCR. Of about 2 million clones listed, roughly 94% are singletons. Researchers partitioned CD4+ cells into CD45RA+ naive and CD45RA-negative memory subsets. This sample is part of a study of shared clonotypes between healthy human individuals. Findings and caveats of the study: Estimated clonotype richness was generally higher in naive than memory subsets. Measured sharing among donors was expected to vary with sequencing depth.

V was pared by 7 bases and J by 2 bases, with 16 bases between. Germline values: CDR1 MNHEY, CDR2 SVGAGI. The CDR3 is made up of 15 amino acids. The sequencing input was naive CD4+ T cells sorted from blood. Subset described: CD45RA+ positively selected. The sequence was obtained from a man aged 18 to 30 in good health. The chain combines TRBV6-5 with TRBJ2-3, with D possibly being TRBD2 (5 bases). The DNA of the CDR3 is TGTGCCAGCAAGGTTTCCAGCGGCCCCACAGATACGCAGTATTTT. This sequence encodes CASKVSSGPTDTQYF.